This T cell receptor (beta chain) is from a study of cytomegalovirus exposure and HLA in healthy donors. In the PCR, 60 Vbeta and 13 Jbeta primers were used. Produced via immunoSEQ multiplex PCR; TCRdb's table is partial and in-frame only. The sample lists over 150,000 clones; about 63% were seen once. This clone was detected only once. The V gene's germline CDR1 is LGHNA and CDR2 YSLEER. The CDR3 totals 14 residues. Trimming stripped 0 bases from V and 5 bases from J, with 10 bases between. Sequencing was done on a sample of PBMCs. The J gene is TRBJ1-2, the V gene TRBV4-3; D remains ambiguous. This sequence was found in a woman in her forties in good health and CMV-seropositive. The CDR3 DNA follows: TGCGCCAGCAGCCAAGATAGAACAGTTTATGGCTACACCTTC. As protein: CASSQDRTVYGYTF.